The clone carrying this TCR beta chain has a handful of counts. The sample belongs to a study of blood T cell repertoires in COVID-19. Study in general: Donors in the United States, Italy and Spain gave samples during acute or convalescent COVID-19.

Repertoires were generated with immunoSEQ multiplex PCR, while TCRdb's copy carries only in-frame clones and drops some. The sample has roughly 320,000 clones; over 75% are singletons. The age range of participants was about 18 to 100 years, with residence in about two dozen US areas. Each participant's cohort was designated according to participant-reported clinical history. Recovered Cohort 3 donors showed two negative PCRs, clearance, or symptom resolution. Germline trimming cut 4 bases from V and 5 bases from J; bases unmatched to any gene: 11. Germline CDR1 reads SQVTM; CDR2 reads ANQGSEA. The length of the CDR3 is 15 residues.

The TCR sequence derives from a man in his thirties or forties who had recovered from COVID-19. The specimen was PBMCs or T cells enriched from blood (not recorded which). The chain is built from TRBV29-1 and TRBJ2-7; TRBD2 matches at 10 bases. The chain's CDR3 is CSVGQGLAGANEQYF. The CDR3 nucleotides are TGCAGCGTTGGCCAGGGGCTAGCGGGAGCCAACGAGCAGTACTTC.